This T cell receptor beta chain was identified during a study of T cell repertoires in cytomegalovirus infection. Study context: Both a matching HLA type and CMV infection were indicated by public TCR beta signatures.

TCRdb passed the reads through MiXCR, listing each CDR3 protein once. The sample includes roughly 860,000 distinct CDR3 sequences, approximately 29% of them seen just once. Comments on this clonotype: Its antigen is as yet unknown.

The CDR3 extends over 13 amino acids. V gave up 2 bases and J gave up 7 bases; unmatched junction bases: 5. Germline CDR1 reads MNHNS; CDR2 reads SASEGT. This TCR derives from a human donor in good health (CMV status not recorded). Some clones in this sample may be carry-over from other donors' samples. Material: cultured CD8+ T cells from PBMCs, obtained from culture after CMV antigen stimulation. This chain connects TRBV6-1 to TRBJ2-7, with 7 bases identical to TRBD1. The CDR3 is CASSEWDSREQYF. DNA of the CDR3: TGTGCCAGCAGTGAATGGGACAGTAGGGAGCAGTACTTC.